The 16 T cell receptor beta chains in this list originate from one sample, sequenced in a study of cytomegalovirus exposure and HLA in healthy donors. A multiplex PCR was run with 60 Vbeta primers and 13 Jbeta primers. Clones were read by immunoSEQ multiplex PCR, and TCRdb kept only the in-frame ones, dropping some. The top ten clones hold 6.3% of a sample with some 170,000 clones, about 80% of them seen once. Sequenced input: PBMCs. The source is a man aged 40-50 years in good health and CMV-seropositive.

On this clone itself: Mismatch with germline at one junction end may stem from a read error. The chain joins TRBV7-9 to TRBJ2-6; D possibly corresponds to TRBD2 (5 bases). Per the germline V gene, CDR1 is SEHNR and CDR2 is FQNEAQ (reference sequence). This CDR3 is built from 17 residues. The CDR3 DNA reads as TGTTCCAGCAGCTTAGACGGCGGGCACACTGGGGCCAACGTCCTGACTTTC. Its translation is CSSSLDGGHTGANVLTF.

The chain combines TRBV7-2 with TRBJ1-5; 8 bases match TRBD1. This CDR3 spans 16 amino acids. With V trimmed by 5 bases and J by 7 bases, 13 bases remained unmatched. Germline values: CDR1 SGHTA, CDR2 FQGNSA. CDR3 loop: CASSTNPGTGRQPQHF. The DNA for the CDR3 is TGTGCCAGCAGCACAAACCCCGGGACAGGCAGACAGCCCCAGCATTTT.

This clone has just a few counts. The CDR3 here is CASRRTGMPQETQYF. DNA of the CDR3: TGTGCCAGCAGGAGGACAGGGATGCCCCAAGAGACCCAGTACTTC. V usage is TRBV2 and J usage is TRBJ2-5; 8 bases match TRBD1. V gave up 6 bases and J gave up 1 base; unmatched junction bases: 7. The CDR3 is made up of 15 amino acids. CDR1 and CDR2 from the germline V gene are SNHLY and FYNNEI. The entire variable domain, with the rest obtained from reference TRBV2 and TRBJ2-5, is as follows: EPEVTQTPSHQVTQMGQEVILRCVPISNHLYFYWYRQILGQKVEFLVSFYNNEISEKSEIFDDQFSVERPDGSNFTLKIRSTKLEDSAMYFCASRRTGMPQETQYFGPGTRLLVL.

This chain connects TRBV5-6 to TRBJ1-2, with D uncertain. The CDR3 has 13 amino acids. The V end was cut by 2 bases, the J end by 7 bases, with 12 bases between. The germline V gene has CDR1 SGHDT and CDR2 YYEEEE. The CDR3 region is CASSLGRIVGYTF. Here the CDR3 DNA reads TGTGCCAGCAGCTTAGGCAGGATCGTTGGCTACACCTTC.

This sequence joins TRBV30 and TRBJ2-7; 10 nucleotides line up with TRBD2. V was clipped by 3 bases and J by 0 bases; unmatched bases: 5. This CDR3 has 15 amino acids. CDR1 GTSNPN and CDR2 SVGIG come from the germline V gene (reference sequence). The CDR3 DNA reads TGTGCCTGGAGGCCGACTAGCGGGCACTCCTACGAGCAGTACTTC. It codes for CAWRPTSGHSYEQYF.

The chain combines TRBV29-1 with TRBJ2-3, with 8 bases identical to TRBD2. CDR1 SQVTM and CDR2 ANQGSEA come from the germline V gene. This CDR3 contains 13 residues. The trim removed 4 bases at V and 6 bases at J, leaving 6 bases unmatched. The CDR3 DNA sequence: TGCAGCGTTGTCGGACTAGCTCCGGATACGCAGTATTTT. Translated, it gives CSVVGLAPDTQYF.

The J gene is TRBJ2-2, the V gene TRBV9; D may be TRBD1 (5 bases). V shed 0 bases and J shed 7 bases, with 13 bases lying between them. The CDR3 has 15 amino acids. Germline lookup yields CDR1 SGDLS and CDR2 YYNGEE. The CDR3 DNA reads TGTGCCAGCAGCGTAGGGGGCGCCGTGGGCGGGGAGCTGTTTTTT. The encoded protein is CASSVGGAVGGELFF.

This rearrangement joins TRBV19 to TRBJ2-3; 8 bases align to TRBD2. V shed 8 bases, J shed 4 bases, and the junction held 8 bases outside the gene matches. Germline lookup yields CDR1 LNHDA and CDR2 SQIVND (reference sequence). The CDR3 runs 14 residues. This CDR3 reads CASVRSGTPDTQYF. The DNA for the CDR3 is TGTGCCAGTGTCCGTAGCGGGACCCCAGATACGCAGTATTTT.

V is TRBV2 and J is TRBJ2-1, with D perhaps matching TRBD2 (6 bases). The germline V gene has CDR1 SNHLY and CDR2 FYNNEI. The CDR3 has 13 amino acids. The V end was cut by 4 bases, the J end by 6 bases, with 10 bases between. CDR3 amino acids: CASSGGVVNEQFF. The CDR3 DNA reads TGTGCCAGCAGTGGCGGGGTGGTCAATGAGCAGTTCTTC.

This sequence joins TRBV5-1 and TRBJ2-1; the match to TRBD2 covers 9 bases. In germline, CDR1 is SGHRS, CDR2 YFSETQ. After removal of 4 bases from V and 3 bases from J, the junction contained 8 bases not matched to a gene. CDR3 length equals 16 residues. CDR3 loop: CASSIQASGIYNEQFF. CDR3 in DNA: TGCGCCAGCAGCATCCAGGCTAGCGGGATCTACAATGAGCAGTTCTTC.

The V gene is TRBV5-8, the J gene TRBJ2-3, with 7 positions matching TRBD2. Trimming at V came to 6 bases and at J to 1 base, leaving 2 bases not matched to a gene. The CDR3 extends over 13 amino acids. Germline CDR1 and CDR2: SGHTS and YDEGEE. The CDR3 region has the DNA TGTGCCAGCACTGCGGGAGGCACAGATACGCAGTATTTT. This encodes CASTAGGTDTQYF. Full variable domain (missing parts from reference TRBV5-8 and TRBJ2-3): EAGVTQSPTHLIKTRGQQATLRCSPISGHTSVYWYQQALGLGLQFLLWYDEGEERNRGNFPPRFSGRQFPNYSSELNVNALELEDSALYLCASTAGGTDTQYFGPGTRLTVL.

The chain carries TRBV14 and TRBJ2-5; 9 nucleotides agree with TRBD1. V lost 8 bases, J lost 5 bases, and 9 bases stayed unmatched. CDR3 length: 14 amino acids. The germline CDR1 and CDR2 sequences are SGHDN and FVKESK. The chain's CDR3 is CASGRTGALETQYF. CDR3 nucleotides: TGTGCCAGCGGACGGACAGGGGCGTTGGAGACCCAGTACTTC.

On this clone: Other DNA variants within this sample encode the same CDR3. The chain employs TRBV2 and TRBJ1-1, with a tentative D call TRBD1 (5 bases). This CDR3 is built from 13 residues. The germline gives CDR1 SNHLY, CDR2 FYNNEI. The ends were cut back, 4 bases at V and 1 base at J, with 7 bases in the middle. The CDR3 bases are TGTGCCAGCAGTGGGCAGGGGAACACTGAAGCTTTCTTT. Protein: CASSGQGNTEAFF.

The chain carries TRBV6-5 and TRBJ1-1; possible D gene TRBD1, 5 bases. CDR1 and CDR2 from the germline V gene are MNHEY and SVGAGI. Trimming shortened V by 7 bases and J by 4 bases, and 19 bases separated the two germline ends. CDR3 size: 15 residues. The CDR3 spells CASKVEEGRGTEAFF. CDR3 sequence (DNA): TGTGCCAGCAAAGTCGAGGAGGGACGAGGCACTGAAGCTTTCTTT.

The chain couples TRBV20-1 to TRBJ2-2; D unclear. The germline gives CDR1 DFQATT, CDR2 SNEGSKA (reference sequence). The CDR3 is 11 residues long. Between the trimmed V and J ends, which lost 3 bases and 8 bases, there was a span of 7 bases. CDR3 amino acids: CSASLLGELFF. In DNA, the CDR3 is TGCAGTGCTAGTCTACTAGGGGAGCTGTTTTTT.

This chain links TRBV11-2 with TRBJ2-7; D unclear. The CDR3 loop spans 13 amino acids. V was clipped by 2 bases and J by 3 bases, with 8 bases between them. Germline assignment: CDR1 SGHAT and CDR2 FQNNGV. This CDR3 reads CASSLTFSYEQYF. The CDR3 nucleotides are TGTGCCAGCAGCTTAACGTTTAGCTACGAGCAGTACTTC.